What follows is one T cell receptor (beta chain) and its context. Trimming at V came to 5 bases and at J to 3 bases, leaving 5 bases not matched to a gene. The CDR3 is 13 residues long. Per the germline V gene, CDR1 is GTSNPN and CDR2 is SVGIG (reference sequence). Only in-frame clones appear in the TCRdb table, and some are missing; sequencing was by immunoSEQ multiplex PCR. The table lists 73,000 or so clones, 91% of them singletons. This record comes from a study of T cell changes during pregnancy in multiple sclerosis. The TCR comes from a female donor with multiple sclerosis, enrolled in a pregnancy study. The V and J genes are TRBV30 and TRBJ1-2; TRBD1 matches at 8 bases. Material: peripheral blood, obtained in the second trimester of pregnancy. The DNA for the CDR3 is TGTGCCTGGCTAGGACAGGGTTACTATGGCTACACCTTC. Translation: CAWLGQGYYGYTF.